Following are 20 T cell receptor beta chains from one sample sequenced in a study of T cells in Graves' hyperthyroidism and ophthalmopathy. What was amplified from RNA transcripts were TCR beta CDR3 regions. In the first-round RT-PCR of the TCR CDR3, the HTBI primer set was used. Each CDR3 protein is one row after TCRdb ran MiXCR on the multiplex PCR reads. This sample has some 370,000 distinct CDR3 sequences, with about a sixth found just once. Specimen: blood. The receptors here all came from a young woman with Graves' hyperthyroidism that later progressed to Graves' ophthalmopathy.

This clonotype showed up just a few times. With a much larger clone just one base away, this may be a read error. This chain joins TRBV29-1 and TRBJ2-3; D is possibly TRBD1 (5 bases). Germline CDR1 is SQVTM and CDR2 is ANQGSEA. Between the trimmed V and J ends, which lost 7 bases and 2 bases, there was a span of 13 bases. This CDR3 spans 13 amino acids. The CDR3 loop reads CSAAPDTTDTQYF. CDR3 DNA sequence: TGCAGCGCTGCACCGGACACCACAGATACGCAGTATTTT.

In its sample, this clonotype was seen many times. V and J are TRBV6-1 and TRBJ2-7, with D hard to call. CDR1 is MNHNS and CDR2 is SASEGT in the germline V gene. The CDR3 covers 14 residues. The V end was cut by 5 bases, the J end by 3 bases, with 14 bases between. CDR3 protein: CASSFVGKFYEQYF. Written as DNA, the CDR3 is TGTGCCAGCAGTTTCGTGGGAAAGTTCTACGAGCAGTACTTC.

This clonotype was found many times. This chain links TRBV6-1 with TRBJ1-2; 7 bases fit TRBD1. Trimming cost V 9 bases and J 2 bases; bases outside gene matches: 6. This CDR3 is 13 amino acids long. Germline CDR1 is MNHNS and CDR2 is SASEGT. The CDR3 is CASQPGQNYGYTF. The CDR3 bases are TGTGCCAGTCAACCGGGACAGAACTATGGCTACACCTTC.

This clonotype was recorded at least ten times. The chain combines TRBV5-1 with TRBJ2-7; 8 bases are shared with TRBD1. The CDR3 totals 15 residues. J lost 2 bases, V lost 6 bases, and 10 bases had no gene match. Germline CDR1 reads SGHRS; CDR2 reads YFSETQ. CDR3 sequence (DNA): TGCGCCAGCAAGAGCGACCCGGGACAGGCCTACGAGCAGTACTTC. It encodes CASKSDPGQAYEQYF.

The genes are TRBV6-1 and TRBJ2-5; D is undetermined. CDR3 size: 16 residues. Trimming left V 5 bases short and J 2 bases short, with 18 bases between. The V gene's germline CDR1 is MNHNS and CDR2 SASEGT. CDR3 in DNA: TGTGCCAGCAGTCTCCTATCACACCGAGCTCAAGAGACCCAGTACTTC. This translates into CASSLLSHRAQETQYF.

The chain has TRBV6-1 and TRBJ2-2, with TRBD1 matching 11 bases. CDR1 is MNHNS and CDR2 is SASEGT in the germline V gene. The length of the CDR3 is 16 residues. Trimming cost V 8 bases and J 4 bases; bases outside gene matches: 9. CDR3 amino acids: CASGPPGTGGTGELFF. The CDR3 DNA is TGTGCCAGCGGCCCGCCGGGGACAGGGGGCACCGGGGAGCTGTTTTTT.

This clonotype has only a few counts. The chain joins TRBV19 to TRBJ2-3, with D unclear. Trimming removed 3 bases from V and 1 base from J, with 11 bases in between. Germline V gene sequence: CDR1 LNHDA, CDR2 SQIVND (reference sequence). This CDR3 is built from 15 residues. The CDR3 reads CASSITGYGTDTQYF. As DNA, the CDR3 is TGTGCCAGTAGTATTACCGGTTACGGCACAGATACGCAGTATTTT.

This clonotype occurred a few times. This chain connects TRBV2 to TRBJ1-1; 9 bases match TRBD1. Germline V gene data show CDR1 as SNHLY and CDR2 as FYNNEI. The CDR3 loop spans 15 amino acids. The ends lost 4 bases at V and 0 bases at J; junction bases unmatched: 3. The CDR3 sequence: CASSGQGVVNTEAFF. The CDR3 DNA sequence: TGTGCCAGCAGTGGACAGGGGGTTGTGAACACTGAAGCTTTCTTT.

This clonotype was picked up many times. CDR3 DNA: TGTGCCTGGAATCGTTGGGGGTTAAGGGGTACAGATACGCAGTATTTT. It translates to CAWNRWGLRGTDTQYF. The chain links TRBV30 to TRBJ2-3; D is perhaps TRBD1 or TRBD2 (5 bases each). CDR1 and CDR2 from the germline V gene are GTSNPN and SVGIG (reference sequence). The CDR3 totals 16 residues. V shed 4 bases and J shed 3 bases, with 20 bases lying between them.

Many counts were recorded for this clonotype. This chain joins TRBV3-1 and TRBJ2-5, with D perhaps matching TRBD1 or TRBD2 (5 bases each). Germline CDR1 reads LGHDT; CDR2 reads YNNKEL (reference sequence). CDR3 length: 14 amino acids. V lost 1 base to trimming and J lost 3 bases, with 9 bases between them. In nucleotides, the CDR3 is TGTGCCAGCAGCCAAGGGGACCACAAAGAGACCCAGTACTTC. This codes for CASSQGDHKETQYF.

About this clonotype: A much larger clone is a single base away; this may be a read error. This rearrangement joins TRBV27 to TRBJ1-4; D remains ambiguous. CDR1 MNHEY and CDR2 SMNVEV come from the germline V gene (reference sequence). The CDR3 runs 15 residues. CDR3 nucleotides: TGTGCCAGCAGTTTAAGATCAGCAACTAATGAAAAACTGGTTTTT. This codes for CASSLRSATNEKLVF. The full variable domain, with the rest looked up from reference TRBV27 and TRBJ1-4, is EAQVTQNPRYLITVTGKKLTVTCSQNMNHEYMSWYRQDPGLGLRQIYYSMNVEVTDKGDVPEGYKVSRKEKRNFPLILESPSPNQTSLYFCASSLRSATNEKLVFGSGTQLSVL.

The table lists this clonotype with many counts. This sequence may be a read error, since a much larger clone differs from it by one base. The V call is TRBV7-6, the J call TRBJ1-1, with no clear D. The germline V gene has CDR1 SGHVS and CDR2 FNYEAQ. The CDR3 sequence is 13 residues long. Trimming removed 3 bases from V and 0 bases from J, with 5 bases in between. CDR3 nucleotide sequence: TGTGCCAGCAGCTTCCAGGTGAACACTGAAGCTTTCTTT. It yields the protein CASSFQVNTEAFF.

This sequence joins TRBV3-1 and TRBJ1-1; TRBD1 matches at 7 bases. The CDR3 runs to 15 residues. Germline-derived CDR1 and CDR2 are LGHDT and YNNKEL (reference sequence). V lost 4 bases to trimming and J lost 1 base; unmatched junction nucleotides: 6. Here the CDR3 reads CASSPTDRRNTEAFF. In nucleotides, the CDR3 is TGTGCCAGCAGCCCAACGGACAGGAGGAACACTGAAGCTTTCTTT.

This clonotype was observed many times. The rearrangement uses TRBV28 and TRBJ2-7, with D perhaps TRBD1 (5 bases). Germline CDR1 MDHEN, CDR2 SYDVKM. This CDR3 is 13 amino acids long. V was clipped by 6 bases and J by 4 bases, with 13 bases between them. Here the CDR3 DNA reads TGTGCCAGCAGGACGCAGGGTCTTTACGAGCAGTACTTC. Protein sequence: CASRTQGLYEQYF.

This clonotype has a count of ten or more. The rearrangement joins TRBV7-2 to TRBJ2-5; weak D call: TRBD2 (5 bases). The germline CDR1 and CDR2 sequences are SGHTA and FQGNSA. V was shortened by 1 base and J by 1 base, with 16 bases between the two germline ends. The CDR3 is made up of 17 amino acids. The CDR3 loop is CASSLERGSRSQETQYF. For the CDR3, the DNA is TGTGCCAGCAGCTTAGAACGGGGTAGTCGATCCCAAGAGACCCAGTACTTC.

This clonotype showed up many times. This rearrangement joins TRBV12-3 or TRBV12-4 to TRBJ2-5, with D possibly being TRBD1 or TRBD2 (5 bases each). This CDR3 is built from 12 residues. V was cut by 11 bases and J by 3 bases, with 13 bases left in between. CDR3: CAVGDQKETQYF. The CDR3 DNA reads TGTGCCGTAGGGGACCAGAAAGAGACCCAGTACTTC.

In this sample, this clonotype turned up many times. The J gene is TRBJ2-7, the V gene TRBV18; possible D gene TRBD1, 5 bases. The germline V gene encodes CDR1 KGHSH and CDR2 LQKENI. The CDR3 runs 15 residues. V lost 3 bases and J 2 bases, leaving 14 bases between the germline ends. CDR3 nucleotides: TGTGCCAGCTCACCCCCCCCAGGGTCAACCTACGAGCAGTACTTC. It specifies CASSPPPGSTYEQYF.

The chain joins TRBV29-1 to TRBJ2-7; 8 nucleotides agree with TRBD2. CDR3 length: 12 residues. Germline CDR1 SQVTM, CDR2 ANQGSEA. The ends lost 6 bases at V and 6 bases at J; junction bases unmatched: 7. CDR3 bases: TGCAGCGTCGCCCCGGGACTAGGCGAGCAGTACTTC. This gives the protein CSVAPGLGEQYF.

The chain uses TRBV7-8 and TRBJ1-5; tentatively, D is TRBD1 (6 bases). Trimming pared 1 base from V and 4 bases from J, leaving 14 bases between. This CDR3 has 16 residues. Germline assignment: CDR1 SGHVS and CDR2 FQNEAQ. Written as DNA, the CDR3 is TGTGCCAGCAGCTTAGGATATTCAGGGGAGAATCAGCCCCAGCATTTT. Protein: CASSLGYSGENQPQHF.

This clonotype was counted at least ten times. V and J are TRBV12-3 or TRBV12-4 and TRBJ2-3, with 10 bases that match TRBD2. CDR3 length equals 19 residues. Trimming at V came to 0 bases and at J to 5 bases, leaving 14 bases not matched to a gene. For the CDR3, the DNA is TGTGCCAGCAGTTTAGCGCTAAGAGGACTAGCGGTTGCCCAAGATACGCAGTATTTT. This codes for CASSLALRGLAVAQDTQYF.